These 5 T cell receptor beta chains were all obtained from the same sample, sequenced in a study of T cells in Graves' hyperthyroidism and ophthalmopathy. Researchers amplified the TCR beta CDR3 regions from RNA transcripts. A first-round RT-PCR of the TCR CDR3 used the HTBI primer set. TCRdb independently ran MiXCR on the multiplex PCR reads; one entry per CDR3 protein. The sample has about 640,000 distinct CDR3 sequences, 14% seen once. The material sequenced was blood. The origin of the receptors is a woman between 45 and 60 years old with Graves' ophthalmopathy.

This clonotype was picked up many times. The chain employs TRBV3-1 and TRBJ2-3; D uncertain. CDR1 and CDR2 from the germline V gene are LGHDT and YNNKEL (reference sequence). V was pared by 1 base and J by 2 bases, with 13 bases between. The CDR3 is 16 residues long. In DNA form, the CDR3 reads TGTGCCAGCAGCCAAGCCCCCCGGATGTTCACAGATACGCAGTATTTT. The encoded protein is CASSQAPRMFTDTQYF.

Only a few counts were recorded for this clonotype. This rearrangement joins TRBV9 to TRBJ2-7, with 7 bases aligning to TRBD1. J was trimmed by 5 bases and V by 3 bases; bases with no gene match: 17. The CDR3 loop spans 17 amino acids. The germline V gene encodes CDR1 SGDLS and CDR2 YYNGEE. Here the CDR3 DNA reads TGTGCCAGCAGCGCTCGACAGGGCGCCACAGGAAGGAACGAGCAGTACTTC. Its translation is CASSARQGATGRNEQYF. The full variable domain, completed using reference TRBV9 and TRBJ2-7, is DSGVTQTPKHLITATGQRVTLRCSPRSGDLSVYWYQQSLDQGLQFLIQYYNGEERAKGNILERFSAQQFPDLHSELNLSSLELGDSALYFCASSARQGATGRNEQYFGPGTRLTVT.

The CDR3 loop reads CASSLLSQATYEQYF. The CDR3 nucleotides are TGTGCCAGCAGTTTATTGTCACAGGCAACCTACGAGCAGTACTTC. V is TRBV28 and J is TRBJ2-7, with D maybe TRBD1 (5 bases). The germline V and J ends were trimmed by 1 base and 2 bases, with 12 bases remaining between them. The CDR3 runs 15 residues. The germline V gene encodes CDR1 MDHEN and CDR2 SYDVKM.

This chain links TRBV20-1 with TRBJ2-1; 11 bases are a match to TRBD2. CDR1 is DFQATT and CDR2 is SNEGSKA in the germline V gene (reference sequence). The junction had 17 bases not matched to a gene; V was cut back by 3 bases and J by 13 bases. The CDR3 runs 16 residues. CDR3 residues: CSARSGTSGPIPLQFF. The CDR3 nucleotides are TGCAGTGCTAGGAGTGGGACTAGCGGACCAATACCACTCCAGTTCTTC.

Ten or more counts support this clonotype. The CDR3 DNA reads as TGTGCCAGCAGTTACTCACTAGCGGGAGGAGCCGGGGAGCTGTTTTTT. Translation: CASSYSLAGGAGELFF. This chain connects TRBV6-8 to TRBJ2-2; 12 bases align to TRBD2. The CDR3 spans 16 residues. The germline V gene has CDR1 MNHGY and CDR2 SAAAGT. V dropped 0 bases and J dropped 6; count of bases not matched to a gene: 2.